This TCR beta chain was identified in a study of T-cell reconstitution after alpha-beta-depleted transplantation in children. Researchers prepared the TCRbeta library using unique molecular identifiers, the study reports. TCRdb ran MiXCR on the PCR reads and lists one entry per CDR3 protein. The sample has 700,000 to 950,000 distinct CDR3 sequences; 16% are singletons. This TCR was sampled from a male patient aged 10 to 17 who had a stem cell transplant for acute lymphoblastic leukemia, so the T cells may come from the graft donor. Sequenced here: PBMCs, mostly from graft donor cells, sampled 360 days after TCRalphabeta/CD19-depleted stem cell transplant.

The CDR3 nucleotides read TGTGCCAGCAGCTTTTCAACTCCCGGGAAGGCACCCCTCCACTTT. This sequence encodes CASSFSTPGKAPLHF. The chain carries TRBV7-6 and TRBJ1-6; no reliable D call. The CDR3 has 15 residues. V lost 3 bases and J 11 bases, leaving 17 bases between the germline ends. Germline V gene data show CDR1 as SGHVS and CDR2 as FNYEAQ.